A single sample is the source of the 32 T cell receptor beta chains below, sequenced in a study of T cell repertoires in cytomegalovirus infection. TCRdb used MiXCR to reprocess the reads, holding one entry per CDR3 protein. The sample yields 350,000 to 400,000 distinct CDR3 sequences, about 35% seen once. Their recognized antigens are unknown. The specimen comprised cultured PBMCs, sampled from culture after CMV antigen stimulation. Source of these receptors: a human donor in good health (CMV status not recorded). Some clones in this sample may be carry-over from other donors' samples.

This clonotype was seen a handful of times. The chain couples TRBV4-1 to TRBJ2-7; possible D gene TRBD2, 6 bases. Deletions cut 1 base from V and 6 bases from J, with 16 bases between. Germline loops: CDR1 MGHRA, CDR2 YSYEKL. The length of the CDR3 is 15 residues. CDR3 protein: CASSQVSDAGIEQYF. In DNA, the CDR3 is TGCGCCAGCAGCCAAGTTTCGGATGCGGGGATCGAGCAGTACTTC.

This chain joins TRBV12-5 and TRBJ2-1, with D hard to call. In germline, CDR1 is LGHNT, CDR2 FRNRAP. Trimming left V 3 bases short and J 2 bases short, with 17 bases between. The CDR3 spans 17 residues. The CDR3 DNA reads TGTGCTAGTGGTTTACCCCCTCAAGATTTGGCCTACAATGAGCAGTTCTTC. Amino acids: CASGLPPQDLAYNEQFF.

This clonotype has only a few counts. The chain uses TRBV7-9 and TRBJ2-7; TRBD2 matches at 9 bases. CDR1 SEHNR and CDR2 FQNEAQ come from the germline V gene (reference sequence). Trimming removed 5 bases from V and 0 bases from J; junction bases left unmatched: 11. The CDR3 is 17 residues long. CDR3 nucleotides: TGTGCCAGCAGCCCATTCCGTCTAGCGGGACTCTCCTACGAGCAGTACTTC. This sequence encodes CASSPFRLAGLSYEQYF.

This rearrangement joins TRBV15 to TRBJ1-2; 7 bases are shared with TRBD1. The V and J ends lost 0 bases and 6 bases, in that order; junction bases with no gene match: 4. The CDR3 is 14 amino acids. The germline V gene encodes CDR1 LNHNV and CDR2 YYDKDF (reference sequence). This chain's CDR3 is CATSRDRQGDGYTF. The CDR3 DNA sequence: TGTGCCACCAGCAGAGATCGACAGGGCGATGGCTACACCTTC.

The chain uses TRBV19 and TRBJ1-5; no definite D call. Per germline, CDR1 LNHDA and CDR2 SQIVND (reference sequence). V lost 3 bases to trimming and J lost 2 bases, with 8 bases between them. The CDR3 contains 14 residues. The CDR3 sequence is CASSMLGGNQPQHF. CDR3 bases: TGTGCCAGTAGTATGCTCGGAGGCAATCAGCCCCAGCATTTT.

This clonotype was seen a handful of times. The junction departs from germline at one end; a sequencing error may be responsible. The chain employs TRBV7-2 and TRBJ1-1; tentative D call: TRBD1 (6 bases). This CDR3 has 16 residues. The germline gives CDR1 SGHTA, CDR2 FQGNSA. This chain's CDR3 is CASSLDLRRTGTGAFF. The DNA for the CDR3 is TGTGCCAGCAGCTTAGATCTGAGGCGCACAGGGACTGGAGCTTTCTTT.

The chain links TRBV4-2 to TRBJ2-1; TRBD2 agrees at 7 bases. J gave up 6 bases and V 3 bases, and 11 bases lay outside the gene matches. Germline V lookup: CDR1 LGHNA, CDR2 YNFKEQ. The CDR3 length is 16 residues. The CDR3 sequence: CASSHPRGSTSNEQFF. DNA of the CDR3: TGTGCCAGCAGCCATCCCCGCGGGAGTACCTCCAATGAGCAGTTCTTC.

The chain employs TRBV5-1 and TRBJ1-1; 10 bases map to TRBD1. This CDR3 contains 16 residues. In germline, CDR1 is SGHRS, CDR2 YFSETQ. V dropped 4 bases and J dropped 5; count of bases not matched to a gene: 11. In DNA form, the CDR3 reads TGCGCCAGCAGCCCCCTGGGGCGGACAGGGGGGACTGAAGCTTTCTTT. Its translation is CASSPLGRTGGTEAFF.

This CDR3 reads CASSQGTSFTGELFF. The CDR3 DNA is TGCGCCAGCAGCCAAGGGACTTCTTTCACCGGGGAGCTGTTTTTT. This chain links TRBV4-1 with TRBJ2-2; the D gene is possibly TRBD2 (5 bases). V was clipped by 1 base and J by 4 bases, with 10 bases between them. This CDR3 comprises 15 residues. From germline, CDR1 is MGHRA and CDR2 YSYEKL.

The CDR3 region has the DNA TGCAGTGCTAGAGGCCCCCCAGCGGGAACCGGGGAGCTGTTTTTT. Translated, it gives CSARGPPAGTGELFF. The rearrangement links TRBV20-1 to TRBJ2-2, with 7 bases matching TRBD2. The V gene end was trimmed by 1 base and the J gene end by 5 bases; junction bases not matched to a gene: 7. Looked up from germline, CDR1 is DFQATT and CDR2 is SNEGSKA (reference sequence). The CDR3 loop spans 15 amino acids.

The table lists this clonotype with a few counts. The chain has TRBV7-2 and TRBJ1-4; D gene unclear. The CDR3 covers 13 residues. V gave up 1 base and J gave up 6 bases, with 6 bases separating them. Germline V CDR1 and CDR2: SGHTA, FQGNSA. CDR3 DNA: TGTGCCAGCAGCTTAGGGCAGGATGAAAAACTGTTTTTT. As protein: CASSLGQDEKLFF.

This chain links TRBV11-2 with TRBJ2-1; maybe TRBD2 (6 bases). This CDR3 spans 13 amino acids. Germline V gives CDR1 SGHAT, CDR2 FQNNGV. The V end lost 5 bases, the J end lost 10 bases, and 15 bases lay between the germline ends. Here the CDR3 DNA reads TGTGCCAGCAGCCGCGGCTCTAGCGTAGAGCAGTTCTTC. The encoded protein is CASSRGSSVEQFF.

This rearrangement joins TRBV7-6 to TRBJ2-1; 11 bases fit TRBD2. The CDR3 consists of 16 residues. CDR1 SGHVS and CDR2 FNYEAQ come from the germline V gene. J gave up 2 bases and V 5 bases, and 5 bases lay outside the gene matches. CDR3: CASSPLAGGTYNEQFF. The CDR3 DNA reads TGTGCCAGCAGCCCATTAGCGGGAGGGACCTACAATGAGCAGTTCTTC.

The chain joins TRBV20-1 to TRBJ2-7; D may match TRBD1 or TRBD2 (5 bases each). The CDR3 runs 15 residues. With 5 bases removed from V and 0 bases from J, the gap between germline ends came to 17 bases. CDR1 is DFQATT, CDR2 SNEGSKA, per germline (reference sequence). This CDR3 reads CSASNTGTSSYEQYF. For the CDR3, the DNA is TGCAGTGCTTCCAATACCGGGACCAGCTCCTACGAGCAGTACTTC.

This clonotype was counted only a few times. The genes are TRBV10-3 and TRBJ2-1, with 9 bases fitting TRBD1. The CDR3 is 14 residues long. Per germline, CDR1 ENHRY and CDR2 SYGVKD. The V and J ends lost 7 bases and 4 bases, in that order; junction bases with no gene match: 5. The CDR3 DNA is TGTGCCATCACAGGGACAGGGAATTACAATGAGCAGTTCTTC. Translating it yields CAITGTGNYNEQFF.

This clonotype was detected only a few times. The V call is TRBV11-2, the J call TRBJ1-2; tentative D call: TRBD1 (6 bases). Germline V lookup: CDR1 SGHAT, CDR2 FQNNGV. With 5 bases removed from V and 4 bases from J, the gap between germline ends came to 17 bases. This CDR3 has 15 amino acids. CDR3 sequence reads: CASSGTRDTIYGYTF. In DNA, the CDR3 is TGTGCCAGCAGCGGAACCCGGGACACTATCTATGGCTACACCTTC. Full variable domain (rest looked up from reference TRBV11-2 and TRBJ1-2): EAGVAQSPRYKIIEKRQSVAFWCNPISGHATLYWYQQILGQGPKLLIQFQNNGVVDDSQLPKDRFSAERLKGVDSTLKIQPAKLEDSAVYLCASSGTRDTIYGYTFGSGTRLTVV.

Ten or more counts support this clonotype. The rearrangement uses TRBV7-9 and TRBJ2-6; no reliable D call. Germline-derived CDR1 and CDR2 are SEHNR and FQNEAQ (reference sequence). This CDR3 contains 15 residues. V lost 4 bases, J lost 2 bases, and 9 bases lay in between. CDR3 sequence reads: CASSSGFTGANVLTF. CDR3 coding DNA: TGTGCCAGCAGCTCAGGATTCACTGGGGCCAACGTCCTGACTTTC.

This chain links TRBV7-2 with TRBJ2-6; a possible D gene is TRBD2 (6 bases). The CDR3 runs to 16 residues. The V gene's germline CDR1 is SGHTA and CDR2 FQGNSA. The germline V and J ends were trimmed by 3 bases and 2 bases, with 11 bases remaining between them. CDR3 region: CASSFKGGPGANVLTF. In DNA, the CDR3 is TGTGCCAGCAGCTTTAAAGGAGGGCCTGGGGCCAACGTCCTGACTTTC.

The V and J genes are TRBV6-2 or TRBV6-3 and TRBJ2-1; 9 bases line up with TRBD1. The CDR3 covers 15 residues. V gave up 6 bases and J gave up 2 bases; unmatched junction bases: 5. From germline, CDR1 is MNHEY and CDR2 SVGEGT. The CDR3 DNA reads TGTGCCAGCAGGCATGGACAGGGGACCTACAATGAGCAGTTCTTC. It encodes CASRHGQGTYNEQFF.

The rearrangement uses TRBV20-1 and TRBJ2-2; 7 nucleotides align to TRBD2. Germline values: CDR1 DFQATT, CDR2 SNEGSKA (reference sequence). J lost 5 bases, V lost 0 bases, and 6 bases had no gene match. The length of the CDR3 is 15 residues. The chain's CDR3 is CSARDAGAVTGELFF. The CDR3 nucleotides are TGCAGTGCTAGAGATGCGGGAGCTGTGACCGGGGAGCTGTTTTTT.

This clonotype is medium-sized (0.01 to 0.1%) by share. The rearrangement joins TRBV7-2 to TRBJ2-1; D remains unclear. CDR3 length equals 12 residues. CDR1 SGHTA and CDR2 FQGNSA come from the germline V gene. The ends were cut back, 5 bases at V and 3 bases at J, with 5 bases in the middle. This CDR3 is CASSVSYNEQFF. In nucleotides, the CDR3 is TGTGCCAGCAGCGTGAGCTACAATGAGCAGTTCTTC.

The genes are TRBV6-2 or TRBV6-3 and TRBJ2-7; maybe TRBD2 (5 bases). The CDR3 runs to 13 residues. The ends were cut back, 6 bases at V and 3 bases at J, with 12 bases in the middle. Germline V CDR1 and CDR2: MNHEY, SVGEGT. DNA for the CDR3: TGTGCCAGCAGCCTCGAGAGGGACTACGAGCAGTACGTC. Protein sequence: CASSLERDYEQYV.

The chain links TRBV7-3 to TRBJ2-3; D is unclear. The germline CDR1 and CDR2 sequences are SGHTA and FQGTGA. The CDR3 spans 16 residues. Trimming took off 2 bases at V and 2 bases at J, with 14 bases between the two ends. The CDR3 sequence: CASSLESQFSTDTQYF. The CDR3, as DNA: TGTGCCAGCAGCTTAGAGTCCCAGTTCTCCACAGATACGCAGTATTTT. Full variable domain (rest looked up from reference TRBV7-3 and TRBJ2-3): GAGVSQTPSNKVTEKGKYVELRCDPISGHTALYWYRQSLGQGPEFLIYFQGTGAADDSGLPNDRFFAVRPEGSVSTLKIQRTERGDSAVYLCASSLESQFSTDTQYFGPGTRLTVL.

This clonotype was counted ten times or more. The chain joins TRBV7-2 to TRBJ2-2; 13 bases map to TRBD2. Germline V CDR1 and CDR2: SGHTA, FQGNSA. Trimming cost V 5 bases and J 4 bases; bases outside gene matches: 7. This CDR3 is built from 17 residues. The CDR3 region is CASSELAGGPGTGELFF. DNA of the CDR3: TGTGCCAGCAGCGAACTAGCGGGAGGGCCAGGCACCGGGGAGCTGTTTTTT.

The chain links TRBV4-1 to TRBJ2-5; 12 bases fit TRBD2. The V segment lost 2 bases and the J segment 2 bases; nucleotides outside the gene matches: 6. This CDR3 is 17 amino acids long. The germline V gene encodes CDR1 MGHRA and CDR2 YSYEKL. The CDR3 bases are TGCGCCAGCAGCCAAAATCTCCTAGCGGGAGGGCAAGAGACCCAGTACTTC. Translated, it gives CASSQNLLAGGQETQYF.

This clonotype was seen more than once but under ten times. DNA of the CDR3: TGTGCCACCAGTGACCGGACTAGCGGCGTTACAGATACGCAGTATTTT. It encodes CATSDRTSGVTDTQYF. The J gene is TRBJ2-3, the V gene TRBV24-1, with TRBD2 matching 10 bases. V was pared by 4 bases and J by 3 bases, with 6 bases of the junction left unmatched. The length of the CDR3 is 16 residues. The germline V gene has CDR1 KGHDR and CDR2 SFDVKD.

This clonotype came up a few times. The chain employs TRBV12-3 or TRBV12-4 and TRBJ2-3, with 7 bases identical to TRBD1. The CDR3 has 14 residues. Trimming at V came to 7 bases and at J to 1 base, leaving 5 bases not matched to a gene. The CDR3 DNA is TGTGCCAGCATTCACAGGGGACGCACAGATACGCAGTATTTT. Translated, it gives CASIHRGRTDTQYF.

The CDR3 bases are TGTGCCAGCAGACGCCCTTCCGGGACCAACGCTTTGGAGCAGTACTTC. It specifies CASRRPSGTNALEQYF. The chain has TRBV6-2 or TRBV6-3 and TRBJ2-7; TRBD1 or TRBD2 may be the D gene (5 bases each). V shed 6 bases and J shed 7 bases, with 25 bases lying between them. The CDR3 covers 16 residues. The germline V gene encodes CDR1 MNHEY and CDR2 SVGEGT.

The chain uses TRBV6-2 or TRBV6-3 and TRBJ2-1; D is unresolved. Germline lookup yields CDR1 MNHEY and CDR2 SVGEGT. Between the trimmed V and J ends, which lost 6 bases and 4 bases, there was a span of 16 bases. The CDR3 loop spans 15 amino acids. CDR3 sequence: CASRSNSPIYNEQFF. CDR3 coding DNA: TGTGCCAGCAGGAGCAACTCACCGATATACAATGAGCAGTTCTTC.

This chain connects TRBV27 to TRBJ2-5; unclear D gene. Germline CDR1 is MNHEY and CDR2 is SMNVEV (reference sequence). V shed 6 bases and J shed 2 bases, with 22 bases lying between them. The CDR3 totals 17 residues. CDR3 sequence (DNA): TGTGCCAGCAGAGCCTTGCGGCTGCGGAGCGCACAAGAGACCCAGTACTTC. It specifies CASRALRLRSAQETQYF.

This chain connects TRBV2 to TRBJ1-2, with D hard to call. CDR1 and CDR2 from the germline V gene are SNHLY and FYNNEI. This CDR3 has 12 residues. With 6 bases removed from V and 7 bases from J, the gap between germline ends came to 12 bases. For the CDR3, the DNA is TGTGCCAGCAGCGCCCGGATCTTTGGCTACACCTTC. Its translation: CASSARIFGYTF.

This clonotype turned up a few times. This chain connects TRBV28 to TRBJ1-1, with D possibly being TRBD1 (5 bases). The CDR3 consists of 15 residues. Germline V gene data show CDR1 as MDHEN and CDR2 as SYDVKM. V was shortened by 2 bases and J by 0 bases, with 10 bases between the two germline ends. Here the CDR3 DNA reads TGTGCCAGCAGTTTACCAGGGTTAGTGAACACTGAAGCTTTCTTT. Amino acids: CASSLPGLVNTEAFF.